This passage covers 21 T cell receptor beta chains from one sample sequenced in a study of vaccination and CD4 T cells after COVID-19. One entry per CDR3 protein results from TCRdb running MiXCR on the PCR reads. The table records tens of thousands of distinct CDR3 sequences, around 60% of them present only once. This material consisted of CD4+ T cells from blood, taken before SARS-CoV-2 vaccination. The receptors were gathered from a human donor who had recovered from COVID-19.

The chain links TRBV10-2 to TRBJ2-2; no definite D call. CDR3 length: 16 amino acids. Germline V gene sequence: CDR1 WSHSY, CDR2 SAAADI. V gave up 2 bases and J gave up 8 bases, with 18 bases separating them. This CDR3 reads CASSERAMRRVGELFF. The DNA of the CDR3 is TGCGCCAGCAGTGAGAGGGCTATGCGACGGGTAGGGGAGCTGTTTTTT.

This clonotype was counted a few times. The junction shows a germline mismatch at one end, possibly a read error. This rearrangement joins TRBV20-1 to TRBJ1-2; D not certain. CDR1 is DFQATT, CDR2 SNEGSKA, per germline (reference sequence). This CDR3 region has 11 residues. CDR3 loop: CSARGLVGYTF. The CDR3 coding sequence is TGCAGTGCCAGAGGACTCGTAGGGTACACCTTC.

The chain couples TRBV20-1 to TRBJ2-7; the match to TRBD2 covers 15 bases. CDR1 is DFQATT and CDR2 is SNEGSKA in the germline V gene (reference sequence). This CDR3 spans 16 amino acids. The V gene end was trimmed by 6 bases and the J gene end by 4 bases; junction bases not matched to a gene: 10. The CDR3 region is CSAEGGLAGGRYEQYF. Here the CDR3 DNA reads TGCAGTGCCGAAGGCGGACTAGCGGGAGGGCGGTACGAGCAGTACTTC.

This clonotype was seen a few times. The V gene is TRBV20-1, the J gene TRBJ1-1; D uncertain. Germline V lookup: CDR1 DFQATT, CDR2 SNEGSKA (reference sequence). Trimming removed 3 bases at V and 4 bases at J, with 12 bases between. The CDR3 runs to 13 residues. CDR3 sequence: CSASPRPTTEAFF. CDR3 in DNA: TGCAGTGCTAGTCCCCGCCCAACCACTGAAGCTTTCTTT.

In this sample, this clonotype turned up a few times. CDR3 in amino acids: CATSRDPKNIQYF. CDR3 nucleotide sequence: TGTGCCACCAGCAGAGATCCCAAAAACATTCAGTACTTC. The rearrangement uses TRBV15 and TRBJ2-4; D ambiguous. This CDR3 is 13 amino acids long. Germline assignment: CDR1 LNHNV and CDR2 YYDKDF (reference sequence). Deletions cut 0 bases from V and 2 bases from J, with 2 bases between.

As DNA, the CDR3 is TGTGCCAGCAGTTTAGTCTTACGGAAAACGGGGAACTATGGCTACACCTTC. It specifies CASSLVLRKTGNYGYTF. V and J are TRBV28 and TRBJ1-2; D gene uncertain. V lost 2 bases and J lost 2, with 18 bases in between. Germline loops: CDR1 MDHEN, CDR2 SYDVKM. The CDR3 contains 17 residues.

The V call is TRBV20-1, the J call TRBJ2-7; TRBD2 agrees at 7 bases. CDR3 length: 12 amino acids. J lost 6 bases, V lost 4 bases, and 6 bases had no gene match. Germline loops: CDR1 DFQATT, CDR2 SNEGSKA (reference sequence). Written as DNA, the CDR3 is TGCAGTGCTAAACGCGGGACTACCGAGCAGTACTTC. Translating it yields CSAKRGTTEQYF.

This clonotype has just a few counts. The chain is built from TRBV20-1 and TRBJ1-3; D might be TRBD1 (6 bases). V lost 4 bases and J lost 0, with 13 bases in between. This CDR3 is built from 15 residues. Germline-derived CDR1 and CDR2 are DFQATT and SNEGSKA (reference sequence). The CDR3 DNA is TGCAGTGCTAACGGACAGCTTAGCTCTGGAAACACCATATATTTT. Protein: CSANGQLSSGNTIYF.

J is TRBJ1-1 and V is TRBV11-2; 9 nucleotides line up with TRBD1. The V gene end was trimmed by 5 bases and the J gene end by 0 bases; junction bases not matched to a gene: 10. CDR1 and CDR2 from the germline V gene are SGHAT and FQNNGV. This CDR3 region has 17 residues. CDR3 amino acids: CASSGSPGQGLNTEAFF. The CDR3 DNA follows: TGTGCCAGCAGCGGGTCCCCGGGACAGGGTCTGAACACTGAAGCTTTCTTT.

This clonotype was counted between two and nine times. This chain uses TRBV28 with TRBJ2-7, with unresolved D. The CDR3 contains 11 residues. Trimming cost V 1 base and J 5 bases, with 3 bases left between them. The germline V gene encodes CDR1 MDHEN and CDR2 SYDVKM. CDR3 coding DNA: TGTGCCAGCAGTTTATTGGACGAGCAGTACTTC. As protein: CASSLLDEQYF.

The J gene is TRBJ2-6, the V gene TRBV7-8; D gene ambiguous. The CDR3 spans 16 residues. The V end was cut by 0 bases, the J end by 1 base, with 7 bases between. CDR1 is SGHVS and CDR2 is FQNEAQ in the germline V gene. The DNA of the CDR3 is TGTGCCAGCAGCTTAGCGCTCGGGTCTGGGGCCAACGTCCTGACTTTC. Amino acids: CASSLALGSGANVLTF.

CDR3 in DNA: TGTGCCAGCAGTAAGGAACAGGGAACTGAAGCTTTCTTT. Residues: CASSKEQGTEAFF. The chain links TRBV2 to TRBJ1-1; D possibly corresponds to TRBD1 (6 bases). The CDR3 totals 13 residues. The V gene lost 5 bases and the J gene lost 5 bases, with 12 bases spanning the gap. The germline CDR1 and CDR2 sequences are SNHLY and FYNNEI. The variable domain in full, completed from reference TRBV2 and TRBJ1-1, reads EPEVTQTPSHQVTQMGQEVILRCVPISNHLYFYWYRQILGQKVEFLVSFYNNEISEKSEIFDDQFSVERPDGSNFTLKIRSTKLEDSAMYFCASSKEQGTEAFFGQGTRLTVV.

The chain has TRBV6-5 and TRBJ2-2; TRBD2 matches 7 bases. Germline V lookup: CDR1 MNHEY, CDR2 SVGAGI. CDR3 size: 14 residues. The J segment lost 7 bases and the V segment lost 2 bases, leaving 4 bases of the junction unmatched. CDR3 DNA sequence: TGTGCCAGCAGTTACGGCGGGAGAGTCGGGGAGCTGTTTTTT. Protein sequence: CASSYGGRVGELFF.

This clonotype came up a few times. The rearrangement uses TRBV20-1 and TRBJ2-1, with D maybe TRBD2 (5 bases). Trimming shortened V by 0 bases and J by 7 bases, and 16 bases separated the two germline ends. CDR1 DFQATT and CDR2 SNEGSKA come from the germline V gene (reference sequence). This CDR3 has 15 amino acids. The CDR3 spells CSARDGAASGNEQFF. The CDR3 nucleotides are TGCAGTGCTAGAGATGGAGCGGCATCGGGGAATGAGCAGTTCTTC.

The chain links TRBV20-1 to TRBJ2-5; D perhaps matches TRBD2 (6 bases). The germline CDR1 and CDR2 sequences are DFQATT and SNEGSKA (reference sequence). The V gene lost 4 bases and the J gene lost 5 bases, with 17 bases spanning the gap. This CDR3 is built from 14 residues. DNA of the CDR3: TGCAGTGCTAAATGGAGGGGAGAAGTGGAGACCCAGTACTTC. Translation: CSAKWRGEVETQYF.

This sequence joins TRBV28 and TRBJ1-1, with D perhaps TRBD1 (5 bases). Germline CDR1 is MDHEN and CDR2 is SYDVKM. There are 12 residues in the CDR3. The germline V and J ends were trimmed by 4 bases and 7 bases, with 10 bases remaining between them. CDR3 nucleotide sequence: TGTGCCAGCAGTTCCTGGGACTTTGAAGCTTTCTTT. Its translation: CASSSWDFEAFF.

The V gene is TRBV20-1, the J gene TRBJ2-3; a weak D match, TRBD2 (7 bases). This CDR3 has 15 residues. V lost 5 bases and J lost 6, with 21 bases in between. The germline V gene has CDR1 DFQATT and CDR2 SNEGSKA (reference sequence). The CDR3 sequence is CSAGSSGEGADTQYF. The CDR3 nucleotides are TGCAGTGCTGGATCCTCAGGGGAGGGAGCGGATACGCAGTATTTT.

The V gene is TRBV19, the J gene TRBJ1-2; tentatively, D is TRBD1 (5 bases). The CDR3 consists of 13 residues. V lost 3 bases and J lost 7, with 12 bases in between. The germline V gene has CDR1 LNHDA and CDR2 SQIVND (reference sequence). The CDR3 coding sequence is TGTGCCAGTAGTATCGAGGGACGGCGTGGCTACACCTTC. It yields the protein CASSIEGRRGYTF.

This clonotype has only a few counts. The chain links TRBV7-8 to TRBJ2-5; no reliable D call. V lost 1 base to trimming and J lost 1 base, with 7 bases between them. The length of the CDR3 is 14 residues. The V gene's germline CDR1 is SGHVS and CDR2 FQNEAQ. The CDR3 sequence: CASSLVAPQETQYF. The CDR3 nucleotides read TGTGCCAGCAGCTTAGTAGCCCCCCAAGAGACCCAGTACTTC.

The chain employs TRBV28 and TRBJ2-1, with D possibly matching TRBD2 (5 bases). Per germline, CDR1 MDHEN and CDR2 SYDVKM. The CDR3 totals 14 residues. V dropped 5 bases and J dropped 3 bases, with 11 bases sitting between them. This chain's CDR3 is CASSNLAGYNEQFF. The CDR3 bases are TGTGCCAGCAGTAACCTCGCGGGCTACAATGAGCAGTTCTTC.

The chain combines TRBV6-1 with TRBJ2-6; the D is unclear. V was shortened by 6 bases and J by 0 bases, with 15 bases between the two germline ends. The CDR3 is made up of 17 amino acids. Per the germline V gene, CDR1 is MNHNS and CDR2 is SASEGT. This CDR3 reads CASRKGSRNSGANVLTF. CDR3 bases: TGTGCCAGCAGGAAAGGATCGCGTAACTCTGGGGCCAACGTCCTGACTTTC.